This paragraph reports one T cell receptor (beta chain). Its antigen remains unknown. This specimen belongs to a study of beta chain features in type 1 diabetes. Notes on the study in general: The naive, central memory and Treg TCRB repertoires showed an apparent similarity that was greater among patients than among healthy donors.

Germline loops: CDR1 LNHDA, CDR2 SQIVND (reference sequence). The CDR3 sequence is 11 residues long. V was trimmed by 1 base and J by 5 bases, leaving 3 bases between them. Since all of the isolated RNA was reverse transcribed, expressed TCRB transcripts were what got sequenced. This table comes from immunoSEQ multiplex PCR, and its TCRdb copy is limited to in-frame clones, with some not included. Among approximately 300,000 clones listed, more than 9.5% were seen once. Sequenced material: naive CD4+ T cells from blood. V is TRBV19 and J is TRBJ2-7; D gene uncertain. This receptor was obtained from a woman in her twenties or thirties in good health. The CDR3 region has the DNA TGTGCCAGTAGTATAGCAGACGAGCAGTACTTC. It encodes CASSIADEQYF.